This is a list of T cell receptor beta chains from one sample in a study of CD8 T cells in Susac syndrome. TCRdb recomputed calls from the immunoSEQ multiplex PCR reads with MiXCR, one row per CDR3 protein. The sample carries around 160,000 distinct CDR3 sequences, about 95% recorded once. The specimen was CD4+ T cells from PBMCs. These receptors came from a human donor in good health. Each CDR3 is given with its conserved first and last residue. The D gene is left open where the match is weak. Expanded clones get a size class; other rows say once, few or many, or leave the size out.

TRBJ2-7 - TRBV20-1 - TGCAGTGCCAAAAGGGACTCAGGATCATACGAGCAGTACTTC CSAKRDSGSYEQYF
TRBJ1-5 - TRBV6-2/TRBV6-3 - TGTGCCAGCCCCCGCCCGCCGGGACCGAGGCAGCCCCAGCATTTT CASPRPPGPRQPQHF
TRBJ1-2 - TRBV2 - TGTGCCAGCAGTCGCACGGAAACCCTCTATGGCTACACCTTC CASSRTETLYGYTF
TRBJ1-1 - TRBV18 few TGTGCCAGCTCACCCCCGGGGACACTGAACACTGAAGCTTTCTTT CASSPPGTLNTEAFF
TRBJ2-1 - TRBV20-1 - TGCAGTGCTAGAGATGTTGTGAATGAGCAGTTCTTC CSARDVVNEQFF
TRBJ2-3 - TRBV4-3 - TGCGCCAGCAGCCAAGGTCCTGCTAGCACAGATACGCAGTATTTT CASSQGPASTDTQYF
TRBJ2-7 TRBD1 TRBV6-2/TRBV6-3 - TGTGCCAGCAGACCCTACGGGACAGGGGGCTACGAGCAGTACTTC CASRPYGTGGYEQYF
TRBJ2-3 TRBD1 TRBV20-1 - TGCAGTGCTAGAGATTCGGACAGGGCAAGCACAGATACGCAGTATTTT CSARDSDRASTDTQYF
TRBJ2-7 - TRBV15 - TGTGCCACCAGCAGAGATCGGGTCTACGAGCAGTACTTC CATSRDRVYEQYF
TRBJ1-4 - TRBV27 - TGTGCCAGCAGTTTGGGCGGGCTTGAAAAACTGTTTTTT CASSLGGLEKLFF
TRBJ1-1 TRBD1 TRBV15 - TGTGCCACCACCCGCAGGACAGGGGTTCTAGTCACTGAAGCTTTCTTT CATTRRTGVLVTEAFF
TRBJ2-1 - TRBV20-1 once TGCAGTGCTGATGGCCTACACAATGAGCAGTTCTTC CSADGLHNEQFF
TRBJ2-3 TRBD1 TRBV7-3 - TGTGCCAGCAGCCCTCGGACAGGGGAAGATACGCAGTATTTT CASSPRTGEDTQYF
TRBJ2-1 - TRBV20-1 - TGCAGTGCTAGAGTACAGGCGGGGGCCTCGAATGAGCAGTTCTTC CSARVQAGASNEQFF
TRBJ1-5 - TRBV19 - TGTGCCAGTTCGGGGCTCAATCAGCCCCAGCATTTT CASSGLNQPQHF
TRBJ2-2 - TRBV9 - TGTGCCAGCAGCGCGACAGGGAACACCGGGGAGCTGTTTTTT CASSATGNTGELFF
TRBJ2-3 - TRBV15 - TGTGCCACCAGCAGCCGGACGGCAAGCACAGATACGCAGTATTTT CATSSRTASTDTQYF
TRBJ2-5 - TRBV18 - TGTGCCAGCTCACCATCCGAAGAGACCCAGTACTTC CASSPSEETQYF
TRBJ2-1 - TRBV3-1 - TGTGCCAGCGCGTTCCTGGGCGCTAGCAGGAATGAGCAGTTCTTC CASAFLGASRNEQFF
TRBJ1-5 - TRBV28 - TGTGCCAGCACCCTGGCGGGGGTAGGTCAGCCCCAGCATTTT CASTLAGVGQPQHF
TRBJ2-5 - TRBV20-1 - TGCAGTGCTACTACTAGGGACCAGTACTTC CSATTRDQYF
TRBJ2-5 TRBD2 TRBV23-1 - TGCGCCAGCAGTCACGGACTAGCGGGGGAAGAGACCCAGTACTTC CASSHGLAGEETQYF
TRBJ2-1 - TRBV3-1 - TGTGCCAGCAGCCAAGCATATTTCGGCAGGGCAGGTGAGCAGTTCTTC CASSQAYFGRAGEQFF
TRBJ2-2 - TRBV12-3/TRBV12-4 - TGTGCCAGCACCGCCCAAGGGAACACCGGGGAGCTGTTTTTT CASTAQGNTGELFF
TRBJ2-1 TRBD1 TRBV30 - TGTGCCTGGAGTCCCGGACAGGGGAAGGCCAATGAGCAGTTCTTC CAWSPGQGKANEQFF
TRBJ2-1 - TRBV12-5 - TGTGCTAGTGGTTTTAGTTACAATGAGCAGTTCTTC CASGFSYNEQFF
TRBJ1-1 TRBD1 TRBV29-1 once TGCAGCGTTCTGACAGGGCCGGGAACTGAAGCTTTCTTT CSVLTGPGTEAFF
TRBJ2-3 - TRBV18 - TGTGCCAGCTCACCCGGACAGATACCAGATACGCAGTATTTT CASSPGQIPDTQYF
TRBJ2-3 - TRBV7-3 - TGTGCCAGCAGCAATTCAGGGGCAGATACGCAGTATTTT CASSNSGADTQYF
TRBJ2-7 - TRBV5-1 - TGCGCCAGCAGCTTAACCGGCTCCTACGAGCAGTACTTC CASSLTGSYEQYF
TRBJ2-7 - TRBV20-1 - TGCAGTGCTCAATATCCGCGGACCTACGAGCAGTACTTC CSAQYPRTYEQYF
TRBJ2-7 - TRBV6-2/TRBV6-3 - TGTGCCAGCAGTGCCCGACAGGCTGCCACCGGGTACGAGCAGTACTTC CASSARQAATGYEQYF
TRBJ2-1 - TRBV5-4 - TGTGCCAGCAGCCAATCCGCCGGGACAACCTACAATGAGCAGTTCTTC CASSQSAGTTYNEQFF
TRBJ2-7 - TRBV5-1 - TGCGCCAGCAGCTTGGGAACAGCCTCCGGGTACGAGCAGTACTTC CASSLGTASGYEQYF
TRBJ2-5 - TRBV2 - TGTGCCAGCTCTTGGACCCAAGAGACCCAGTACTTC CASSWTQETQYF
TRBJ2-5 TRBD1 TRBV25-1 - TGTGCCAGCAGTGAATGGGGGAAAGGGGGCGGTGAGACCCAGTACTTC CASSEWGKGGGETQYF
TRBJ2-6 TRBD1 TRBV28 - TGTGCCAGCAAATCCGACACAGGGGGGAAAAGCTCTGGGGCCAACGTCCTGACTTTC CASKSDTGGKSSGANVLTF
TRBJ2-3 TRBD1 TRBV29-1 - TGCAGCGGGGGACAGGGCTACACAGATACGCAGTATTTT CSGGQGYTDTQYF
TRBJ1-5 - TRBV4-2 - TGTGCCAGCAGCCAAGATCGGGGGGAGCCCCAGCATTTT CASSQDRGEPQHF
TRBJ1-1 - TRBV24-1 - TGTGCCACCAGTGATCCCCGTAGGGGAACTGAAGCTTTCTTT CATSDPRRGTEAFF
TRBJ2-3 - TRBV4-3 once TGCGCCAGCAGCCAAGACGCCTCGGCCTTGACAGATACGCAGTATTTT CASSQDASALTDTQYF
TRBJ2-6 TRBD1 TRBV5-6 - TGTGCCAGCAGCATGACAGGGCCTGGGGCCAACGTCCTGACTTTC CASSMTGPGANVLTF
TRBJ2-1 TRBD2 TRBV7-2 - TGTGCCAGCAGCTTGGCTAGCGGCCTCTACAATGAGCAGTTCTTC CASSLASGLYNEQFF
TRBJ2-7 - TRBV7-2 - TGTGCCAGCAGCTCGACCCTTGACAGGCCCCTCGAGCAGTACTTC CASSSTLDRPLEQYF
TRBJ1-1 - TRBV4-2 - TGTGCCAGCAGCCAGGAGGTGGGGGCGAACACTGAAGCTTTCTTT CASSQEVGANTEAFF
TRBJ2-5 TRBD2 TRBV7-2 - TGTGCCAGCAGACAACTAGCGGGGGGGCGAGAGACCCAGTACTTC CASRQLAGGRETQYF
TRBJ1-2 - TRBV4-3 - TGCGCCAGCAGCCAAGACACAGCAAACTATGGCTACACCTTC CASSQDTANYGYTF
TRBJ1-1 - TRBV29-1 - TGCAGCGTTGGGAGGGTGAGCACTGAAGCTTTCTTT CSVGRVSTEAFF
TRBJ1-6 - TRBV5-4 - TGTGCCAGCAGCGTAGGGACACCAGATAATTCACCCCTCCACTTT CASSVGTPDNSPLHF
TRBJ1-6 TRBD1 TRBV6-2/TRBV6-3 - TGTGCCAGCAGTTCGGACAGGGGCTATTCACCCCTCCACTTT CASSSDRGYSPLHF
TRBJ2-1 TRBD2 TRBV7-9 - TGTGCCAGCACGACCCGGGGGGGAGATGAGCAGTTCTTC CASTTRGGDEQFF
TRBJ2-7 - TRBV21-1 - TGTGCCAGCAGGGGGCCCACTAGCGGGGGGCCAACCTACGAGCAGTACTTC CASRGPTSGGPTYEQYF
TRBJ2-5 - TRBV20-1 - TGCAGTGCTAGAGTTGGAGGGGGAGGAGAGACCCAGTACTTC CSARVGGGGETQYF
TRBJ2-3 - TRBV29-1 - TGCAGCGTTGAGGGCAGATACACAGATACGCAGTATTTT CSVEGRYTDTQYF
TRBJ2-6 - TRBV12-3/TRBV12-4 - TGTGCCAGCAGTTTTTTGGGCACGCCAGCGGGTGGGGCCAACGTCCTGACTTTC CASSFLGTPAGGANVLTF
TRBJ2-3 TRBD2 TRBV20-1 - TGCAGTGCTAGACCCGAAGGTAGCGGGAGACCTTGGGCTACGCAGTATTTT CSARPEGSGRPWATQYF
TRBJ1-2 - TRBV6-1 few TGTGCCAGCAGCAAAGATCCTTCCTATGGCTACACCTTC CASSKDPSYGYTF
TRBJ2-7 - TRBV2 - TGTGCCAGCACTCCAGGGATCGATTACGAGCAGTACTTC CASTPGIDYEQYF
TRBJ1-2 - TRBV4-3 - TGCGCCAGCAGCCAATTCCCGGGGGGCCCTCCGGAGGGCTATGGCTACACCTTC CASSQFPGGPPEGYGYTF
TRBJ2-5 TRBD1 TRBV12-3/TRBV12-4 - TGTGCCAGCAGTTTAAGCTGGACAGGGTTCGAGACCCAGTACTTC CASSLSWTGFETQYF